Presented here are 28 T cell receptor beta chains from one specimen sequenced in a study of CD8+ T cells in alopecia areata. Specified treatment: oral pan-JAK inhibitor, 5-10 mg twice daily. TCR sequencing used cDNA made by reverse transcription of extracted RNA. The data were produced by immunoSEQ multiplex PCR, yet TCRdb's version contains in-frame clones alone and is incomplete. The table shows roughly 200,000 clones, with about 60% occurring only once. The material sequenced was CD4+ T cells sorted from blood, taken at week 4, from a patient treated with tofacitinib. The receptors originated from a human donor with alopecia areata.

DNA of the CDR3: TGTGCCAGCAGAACTTTCCTAGCGGGGGGGCAAGAGACCCAGTACTTC. Translation gives CASRTFLAGGQETQYF. The gene calls are TRBV28 and TRBJ2-5; TRBD2 aligns across 12 bases. Germline V gene sequence: CDR1 MDHEN, CDR2 SYDVKM. J gave up 2 bases and V 6 bases, and 7 bases lay outside the gene matches. This CDR3 has 16 residues.

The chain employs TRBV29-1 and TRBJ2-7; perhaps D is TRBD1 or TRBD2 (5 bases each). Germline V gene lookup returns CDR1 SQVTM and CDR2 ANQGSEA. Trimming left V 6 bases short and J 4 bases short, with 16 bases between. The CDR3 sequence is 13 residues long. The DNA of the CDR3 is TGCAGCGTGTCGGGGCGACTGATTTACGAGCAGTACTTC. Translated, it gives CSVSGRLIYEQYF.

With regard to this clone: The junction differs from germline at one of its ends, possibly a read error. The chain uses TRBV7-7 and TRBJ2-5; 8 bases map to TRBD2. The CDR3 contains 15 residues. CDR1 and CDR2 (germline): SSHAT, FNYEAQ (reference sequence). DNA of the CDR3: TGTGCTAGCAGCCCTTCCGGGGGGGCAGGGGAGACCCAGTACTTC. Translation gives CASSPSGGAGETQYF.

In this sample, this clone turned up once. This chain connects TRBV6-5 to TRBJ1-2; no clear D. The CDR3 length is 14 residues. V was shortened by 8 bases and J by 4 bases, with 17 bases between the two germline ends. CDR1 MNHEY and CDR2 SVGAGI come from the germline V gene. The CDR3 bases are TGTGCCAGCGGCGGCCTCGAGGTGGGCTATGGCTACACCTTC. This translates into CASGGLEVGYGYTF.

CDR3: CSVDGLAGGPDEQFF. The CDR3 DNA sequence: TGCAGCGTTGACGGACTAGCGGGGGGGCCCGATGAGCAGTTCTTC. The J gene is TRBJ2-1, the V gene TRBV29-1, with 15 bases matching TRBD2. The V and J ends lost 3 bases and 8 bases, in that order; junction bases with no gene match: 5. There are 15 residues in the CDR3. Germline V gene lookup returns CDR1 SQVTM and CDR2 ANQGSEA.

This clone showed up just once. The CDR3 nucleotides are TGTGCCTGGAGTCAAGGACAGGTCGTAGAAGATACGCAGTATTTT. It specifies CAWSQGQVVEDTQYF. J is TRBJ2-3 and V is TRBV30; 7 bases are shared with TRBD1. The CDR3 loop spans 15 amino acids. CDR1 GTSNPN and CDR2 SVGIG come from the germline V gene (reference sequence). The V gene end was trimmed by 2 bases and the J gene end by 5 bases; junction bases not matched to a gene: 10.

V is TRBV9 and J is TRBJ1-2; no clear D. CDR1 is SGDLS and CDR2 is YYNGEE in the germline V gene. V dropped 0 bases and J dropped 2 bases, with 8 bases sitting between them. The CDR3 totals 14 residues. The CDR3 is CASSVASGNYGYTF. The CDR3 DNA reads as TGTGCCAGCAGCGTAGCGTCCGGGAACTATGGCTACACCTTC.

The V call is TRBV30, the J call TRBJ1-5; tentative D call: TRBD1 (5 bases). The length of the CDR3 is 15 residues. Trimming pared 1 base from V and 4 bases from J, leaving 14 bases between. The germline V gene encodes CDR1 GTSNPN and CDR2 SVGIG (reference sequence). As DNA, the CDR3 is TGTGCCTGGAGTGAAGGGACCGTCGCAAATCAGCCCCAGCATTTT. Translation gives CAWSEGTVANQPQHF.

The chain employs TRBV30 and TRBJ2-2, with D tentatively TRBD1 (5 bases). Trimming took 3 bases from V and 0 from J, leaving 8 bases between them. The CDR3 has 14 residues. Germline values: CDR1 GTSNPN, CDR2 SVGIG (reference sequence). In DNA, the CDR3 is TGTGCCTGGAGCAGGGATTCGAACACCGGGGAGCTGTTTTTT. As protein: CAWSRDSNTGELFF.

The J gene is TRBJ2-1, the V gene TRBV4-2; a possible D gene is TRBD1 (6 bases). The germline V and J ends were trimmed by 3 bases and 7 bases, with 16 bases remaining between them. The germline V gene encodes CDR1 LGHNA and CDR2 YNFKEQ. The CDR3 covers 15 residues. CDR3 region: CASSQRGTGRNEQFF. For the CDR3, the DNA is TGTGCCAGCAGCCAGCGCGGAACAGGGCGGAATGAGCAGTTCTTC.

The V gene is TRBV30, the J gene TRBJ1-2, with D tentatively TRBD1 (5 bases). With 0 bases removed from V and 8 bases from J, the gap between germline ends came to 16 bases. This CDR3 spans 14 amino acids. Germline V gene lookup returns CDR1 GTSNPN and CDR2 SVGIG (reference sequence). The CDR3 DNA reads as TGTGCCTGGAGTGTACGGATTGGCAGGGAAGGCTACACCTTC. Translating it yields CAWSVRIGREGYTF.

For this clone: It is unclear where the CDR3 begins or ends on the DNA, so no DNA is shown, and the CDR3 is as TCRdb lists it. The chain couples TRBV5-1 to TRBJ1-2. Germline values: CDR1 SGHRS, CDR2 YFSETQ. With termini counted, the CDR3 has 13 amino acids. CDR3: CASTSDPADGYTF.

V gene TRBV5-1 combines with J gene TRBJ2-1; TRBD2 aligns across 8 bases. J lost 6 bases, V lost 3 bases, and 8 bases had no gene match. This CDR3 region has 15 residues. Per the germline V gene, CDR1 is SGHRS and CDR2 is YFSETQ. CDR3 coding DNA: TGCGCCAGCAGCTCCCCGAGCCTAGCGGGCAATGAGCAGTTCTTC. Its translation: CASSSPSLAGNEQFF.

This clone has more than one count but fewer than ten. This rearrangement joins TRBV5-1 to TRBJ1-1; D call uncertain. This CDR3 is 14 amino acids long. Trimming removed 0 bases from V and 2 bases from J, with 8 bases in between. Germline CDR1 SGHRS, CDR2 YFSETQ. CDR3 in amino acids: CASSLARINTEAFF. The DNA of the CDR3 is TGCGCCAGCAGCTTGGCCAGGATTAACACTGAAGCTTTCTTT. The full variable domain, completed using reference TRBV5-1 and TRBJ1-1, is KAGVTQTPRYLIKTRGQQVTLSCSPISGHRSVSWYQQTPGQGLQFLFEYFSETQRNKGNFPGRFSGRQFSNSRSEMNVSTLELGDSALYLCASSLARINTEAFFGQGTRLTVV.

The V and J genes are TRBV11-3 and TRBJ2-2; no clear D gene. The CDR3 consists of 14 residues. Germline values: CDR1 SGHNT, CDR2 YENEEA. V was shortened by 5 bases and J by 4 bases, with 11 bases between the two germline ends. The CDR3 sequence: CASSPRSSTGELFF. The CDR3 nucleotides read TGTGCCAGCAGCCCCCGGTCCAGCACCGGGGAGCTGTTTTTT.

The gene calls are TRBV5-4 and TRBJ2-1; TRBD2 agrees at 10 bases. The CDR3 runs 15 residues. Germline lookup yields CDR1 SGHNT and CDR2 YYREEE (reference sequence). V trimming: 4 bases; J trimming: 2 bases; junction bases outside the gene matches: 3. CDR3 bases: TGTGCCAGCAGCCGCGGACTAGCGGCCTACAATGAGCAGTTCTTC. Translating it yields CASSRGLAAYNEQFF.

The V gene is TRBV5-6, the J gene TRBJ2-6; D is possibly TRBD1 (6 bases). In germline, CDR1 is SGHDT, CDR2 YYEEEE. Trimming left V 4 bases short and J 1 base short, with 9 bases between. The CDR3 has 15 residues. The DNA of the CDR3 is TGTGCCAGCAGCCTGACAGGTTCTGGGGCCAACGTCCTGACTTTC. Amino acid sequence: CASSLTGSGANVLTF.

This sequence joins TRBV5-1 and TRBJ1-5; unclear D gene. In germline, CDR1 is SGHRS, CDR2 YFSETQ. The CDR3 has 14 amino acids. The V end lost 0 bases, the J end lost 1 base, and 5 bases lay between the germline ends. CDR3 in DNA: TGCGCCAGCAGCTTGGATGGCAGCAATCAGCCCCAGCATTTT. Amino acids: CASSLDGSNQPQHF. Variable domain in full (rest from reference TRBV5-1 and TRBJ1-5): KAGVTQTPRYLIKTRGQQVTLSCSPISGHRSVSWYQQTPGQGLQFLFEYFSETQRNKGNFPGRFSGRQFSNSRSEMNVSTLELGDSALYLCASSLDGSNQPQHFGDGTRLSIL.

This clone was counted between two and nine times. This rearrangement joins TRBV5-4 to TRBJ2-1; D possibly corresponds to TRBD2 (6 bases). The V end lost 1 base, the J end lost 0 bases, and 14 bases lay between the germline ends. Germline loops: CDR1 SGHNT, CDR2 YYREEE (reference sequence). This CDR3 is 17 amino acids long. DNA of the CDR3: TGTGCCAGCAGCTTGAGTGCTAGCGCGAACTCCTACAATGAGCAGTTCTTC. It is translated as CASSLSASANSYNEQFF. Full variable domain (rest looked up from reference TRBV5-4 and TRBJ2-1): ETGVTQSPTHLIKTRGQQVTLRCSSQSGHNTVSWYQQALGQGPQFIFQYYREEENGRGNFPPRFSGLQFPNYSSELNVNALELDDSALYLCASSLSASANSYNEQFFGPGTRLTVL.

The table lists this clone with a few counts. The CDR3 sequence: CASSSLPGETQYF. The CDR3 coding sequence is TGCGCCAGCAGCTCCTTACCAGGAGAGACCCAGTACTTC. V usage is TRBV5-1 and J usage is TRBJ2-5; D gene unclear. V gave up 3 bases and J gave up 4 bases, with 10 bases separating them. The CDR3 is 13 residues long. Germline loops: CDR1 SGHRS, CDR2 YFSETQ.

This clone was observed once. CDR3 bases: TGCAGCATCTGGACTAGCGTGGAGACCCAGTACTTC. This translates into CSIWTSVETQYF. The V and J genes are TRBV29-1 and TRBJ2-5; 9 bases align to TRBD2. V trimming: 8 bases; J trimming: 5 bases; junction bases outside the gene matches: 6. The germline V gene has CDR1 SQVTM and CDR2 ANQGSEA. CDR3 size: 12 residues.

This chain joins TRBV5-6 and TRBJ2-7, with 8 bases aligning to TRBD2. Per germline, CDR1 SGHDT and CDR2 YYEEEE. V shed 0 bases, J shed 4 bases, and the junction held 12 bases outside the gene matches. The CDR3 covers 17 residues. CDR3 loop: CASSLDPGLGLRYEQYF. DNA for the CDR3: TGTGCCAGCAGCTTGGATCCGGGACTAGGGCTTAGGTACGAGCAGTACTTC.

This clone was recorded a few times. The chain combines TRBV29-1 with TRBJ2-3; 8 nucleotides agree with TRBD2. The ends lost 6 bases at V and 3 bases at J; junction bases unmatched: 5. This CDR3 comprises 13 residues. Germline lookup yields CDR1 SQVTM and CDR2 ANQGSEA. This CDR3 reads CSVDGGETDTQYF. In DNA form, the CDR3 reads TGCAGCGTGGACGGGGGGGAAACAGATACGCAGTATTTT.

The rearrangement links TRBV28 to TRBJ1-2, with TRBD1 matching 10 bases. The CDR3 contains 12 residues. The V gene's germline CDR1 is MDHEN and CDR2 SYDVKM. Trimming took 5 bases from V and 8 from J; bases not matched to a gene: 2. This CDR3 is CASSRTGGGYTF. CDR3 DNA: TGTGCCAGCAGTAGGACAGGGGGAGGCTACACCTTC.

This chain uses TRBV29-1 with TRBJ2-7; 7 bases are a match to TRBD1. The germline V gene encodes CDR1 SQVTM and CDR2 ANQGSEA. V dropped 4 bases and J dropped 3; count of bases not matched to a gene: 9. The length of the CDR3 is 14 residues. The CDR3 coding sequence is TGCAGCGTTGGCCCGACAGGGCAAAGCTACGAGCAGTACTTC. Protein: CSVGPTGQSYEQYF.

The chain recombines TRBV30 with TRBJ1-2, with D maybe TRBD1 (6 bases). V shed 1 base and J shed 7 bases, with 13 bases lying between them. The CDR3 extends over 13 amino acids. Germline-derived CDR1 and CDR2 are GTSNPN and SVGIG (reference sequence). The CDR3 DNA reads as TGTGCCTGGAGTGCATCAGGGGCTACTGGCTACACCTTC. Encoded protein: CAWSASGATGYTF. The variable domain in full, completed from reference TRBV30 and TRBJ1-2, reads SQTIHQWPATLVQPVGSPLSLECTVEGTSNPNLYWYRQAAGRGLQLLFYSVGIGQISSEVPQNLSASRPQDRQFILSSKKLLLSDSGFYLCAWSASGATGYTFGSGTRLTVV.

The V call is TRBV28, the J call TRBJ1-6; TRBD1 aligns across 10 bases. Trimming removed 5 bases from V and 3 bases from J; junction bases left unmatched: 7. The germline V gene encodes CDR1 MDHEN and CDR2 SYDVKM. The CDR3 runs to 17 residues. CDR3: CASSPPGQGSYNSPLHF. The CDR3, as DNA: TGTGCCAGCAGTCCTCCGGGACAGGGGAGCTATAATTCACCCCTCCACTTT.

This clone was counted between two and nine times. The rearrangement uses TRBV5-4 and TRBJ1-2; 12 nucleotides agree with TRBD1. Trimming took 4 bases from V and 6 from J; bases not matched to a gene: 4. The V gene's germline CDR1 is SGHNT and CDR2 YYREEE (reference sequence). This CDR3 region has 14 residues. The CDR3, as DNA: TGTGCCAGCAGCGCGAGGGACAGGGGGCATGGCTACACCTTC. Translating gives CASSARDRGHGYTF.